The source of this T cell receptor (beta chain) is a study of T cell responses to AZD1222 COVID-19 vaccine. Notes on the study in general: Repertoire samples came only from after the peak T cell response. Females outnumbered males among donors, who were mostly white British; clonal diversity was possibly underestimated.

TCRdb's table, derived via immunoSEQ multiplex PCR, lists solely in-frame clones and lacks some. The sample consists of roughly 80,000 clones, roughly 87% of them appearing once. To note about this clone: Antigen unknown.

The CDR3 sequence is 15 residues long. Germline V gene data show CDR1 as SGHTA and CDR2 as FQGNSA. V was shortened by 5 bases and J by 1 base, with 14 bases between the two germline ends. Material: peripheral blood, obtained on day 0 of MenACWY control vaccination. The rearrangement uses TRBV7-2 and TRBJ1-1; no definite D call. The clonotype was recovered from an adult in good health. This CDR3 reads CASSANPGGNTEAFF. As DNA, the CDR3 is TGTGCCAGCAGCGCCAACCCGGGCGGGAACACTGAAGCTTTCTTT.